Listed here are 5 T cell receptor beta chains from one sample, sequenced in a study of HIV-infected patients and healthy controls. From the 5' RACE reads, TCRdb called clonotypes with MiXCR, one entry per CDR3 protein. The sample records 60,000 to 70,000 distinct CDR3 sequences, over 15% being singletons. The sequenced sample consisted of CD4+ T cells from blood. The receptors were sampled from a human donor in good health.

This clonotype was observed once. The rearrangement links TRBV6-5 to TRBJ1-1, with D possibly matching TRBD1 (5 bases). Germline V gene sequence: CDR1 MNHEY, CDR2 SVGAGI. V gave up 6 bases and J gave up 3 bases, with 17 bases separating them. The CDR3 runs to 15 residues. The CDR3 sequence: CASRSPTAGYTEAFF. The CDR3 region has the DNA TGTGCCAGCAGGTCCCCCACCGCAGGGTACACTGAAGCTTTCTTT.

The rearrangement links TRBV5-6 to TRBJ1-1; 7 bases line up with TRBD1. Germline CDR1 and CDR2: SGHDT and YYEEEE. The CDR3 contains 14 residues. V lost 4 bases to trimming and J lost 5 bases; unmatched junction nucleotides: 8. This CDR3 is CASSLTGVRTEAFF. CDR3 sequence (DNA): TGTGCCAGCAGCCTTACAGGGGTGAGGACTGAAGCTTTCTTT.

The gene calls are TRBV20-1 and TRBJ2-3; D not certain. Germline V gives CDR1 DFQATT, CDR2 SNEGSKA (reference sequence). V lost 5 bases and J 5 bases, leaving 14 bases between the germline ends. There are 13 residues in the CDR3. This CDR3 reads CSARTPLEDTQYF. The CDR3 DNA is TGCAGTGCTCGAACCCCCCTTGAAGATACGCAGTATTTT.

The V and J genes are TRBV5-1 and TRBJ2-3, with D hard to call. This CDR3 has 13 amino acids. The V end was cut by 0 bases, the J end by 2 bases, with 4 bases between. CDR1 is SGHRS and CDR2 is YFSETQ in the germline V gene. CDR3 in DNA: TGCGCCAGCAGCTTGGCCACCACAGATACGCAGTATTTT. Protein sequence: CASSLATTDTQYF.

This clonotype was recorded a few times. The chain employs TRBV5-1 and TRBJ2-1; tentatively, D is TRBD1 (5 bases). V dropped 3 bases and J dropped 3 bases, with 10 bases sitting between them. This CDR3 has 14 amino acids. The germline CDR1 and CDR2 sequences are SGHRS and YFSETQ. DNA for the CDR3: TGCGCCAGCAGCTACCAGGGCAGCTACAATGAGCAGTTCTTC. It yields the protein CASSYQGSYNEQFF.